The entry below describes one T cell receptor beta chain. The data are from a study of blood T cell repertoires in COVID-19. Germline V gene lookup returns CDR1 MNHEY and CDR2 SMNVEV (reference sequence). V dropped 6 bases and J dropped 2 bases, with 13 bases sitting between them. CDR3 length: 14 amino acids. Sequenced by immunoSEQ multiplex PCR; TCRdb stores in-frame clones only, minus some. The sample has just under 350,000 clones, around 87% seen once. The sequence came from a woman between 45 and 60 years old with COVID-19, enrolled during active disease. Material for sequencing was peripheral blood. The chain has TRBV27 and TRBJ1-1; D may be TRBD1 (5 bases). CDR3 nucleotide sequence: TGTGCCAGCAGCGATAGACAGCTAAACACTGAAGCTTTCTTT. It codes for CASSDRQLNTEAFF.